This T cell receptor (beta chain) was sequenced for a study of blood T cell repertoires in COVID-19. The wider study: Sources were T cells, B-cell-depleted T cells, or PBMCs; the material itself was cDNA or gDNA.

Authors' data handling: Reference gene primer amplification in the assay estimated nucleated cell counts. The method was immunoSEQ multiplex PCR; TCRdb's version includes in-frame clones alone and lacks a portion of them. That table gives V, J and clone size, and the DNA gave D and trimming. The data show hundreds of thousands of clones, with about nine tenths seen just once and about 2.2% held by the top ten. There are 15 residues in the CDR3. V lost 2 bases, J lost 0 bases, and 7 bases lay in between. Germline V gene lookup returns CDR1 MNHEY and CDR2 SVGAGI. This chain joins TRBV6-5 and TRBJ1-4; D ambiguous. This clonotype was obtained from a woman between 50 and 59 years old who had recovered from COVID-19. The specimen sequenced was peripheral blood. The CDR3 DNA reads TGTGCCAGCAGTTACGACGGGACAACTAATGAAAAACTGTTTTTT. It yields the protein CASSYDGTTNEKLFF.